Below, 10 T cell receptor beta chains from the same sample are listed, as sequenced in a study of blood T cell repertoires in COVID-19 (TCRdb year 2020). The library was obtained by the immunoSEQ multiplex PCR assay. TCRdb limited this immuneACCESS table to in-frame rearrangements with V and J called. A share of clones is missing; checked studies link under half to unresolved V genes, and the rest is unexplained. Present in this sample are under 8,000 clones, 80% to 90% of which were seen just once. The ten most abundant clones make up around a sixth of the sample. Sequenced: peripheral blood. These receptors came from a human donor in a cohort sampled during active COVID-19.

The chain recombines TRBV28 with TRBJ2-7; D may be TRBD1 (6 bases). CDR3 length: 15 amino acids. Trimming cost V 5 bases and J 3 bases, with 17 bases left between them. CDR1 and CDR2 from the germline V gene are MDHEN and SYDVKM. Here the CDR3 DNA reads TGTGCCAGCAGTGACCCGGGACACTTAAACTACGAGCAGTACTTC. Its translation: CASSDPGHLNYEQYF. The full variable domain, in which reference TRBV28 and TRBJ2-7 provide the parts outside the CDR3, is DVKVTQSSRYLVKRTGEKVFLECVQDMDHENMFWYRQDPGLGLRLIYFSYDVKMKEKGDIPEGYSVSREKKERFSLILESASTNQTSMYLCASSDPGHLNYEQYFGPGTRLTVT.

The chain uses TRBV5-1 and TRBJ1-1; 7 bases agree with TRBD1. There are 14 residues in the CDR3. CDR1 and CDR2 from the germline V gene are SGHRS and YFSETQ. The V and J ends lost 3 bases and 1 base, in that order; junction bases with no gene match: 3. CDR3 loop: CASSSGQKNTEAFF. The CDR3 DNA sequence: TGCGCCAGCAGCTCGGGACAGAAGAACACTGAAGCTTTCTTT.

Only a few counts were recorded for this clone. The V gene is TRBV2, the J gene TRBJ1-3; D not certain. Germline-derived CDR1 and CDR2 are SNHLY and FYNNEI. CDR3 length equals 12 residues. Trimming removed 8 bases at V and 4 bases at J, with 9 bases between. The CDR3 nucleotides read TGTGCCAGCGAGTTCGCAGGAAACACCATATATTTT. Translating gives CASEFAGNTIYF.

V usage is TRBV28 and J usage is TRBJ2-5, with a tentative D call TRBD1 (6 bases). Trimming pared 5 bases from V and 4 bases from J, leaving 20 bases between. Germline V gene data show CDR1 as MDHEN and CDR2 as SYDVKM. The CDR3 contains 16 residues. CDR3 residues: CASSLKASHRVETQYF. As DNA, the CDR3 is TGTGCCAGCAGTCTTAAGGCCTCGCACAGGGTAGAGACCCAGTACTTC.

The rearrangement joins TRBV19 to TRBJ1-2; D is unresolved. Per germline, CDR1 LNHDA and CDR2 SQIVND (reference sequence). The CDR3 is 13 amino acids. The V gene lost 7 bases and the J gene lost 7 bases, with 16 bases spanning the gap. CDR3 loop: CASTEPLSGGYTF. In nucleotides, the CDR3 is TGTGCCAGTACTGAACCCTTATCGGGTGGCTACACCTTC.

The chain has TRBV2 and TRBJ2-2, with D possibly matching TRBD1 (6 bases). Germline assignment: CDR1 SNHLY and CDR2 FYNNEI. V was pared by 7 bases and J by 2 bases, with 14 bases between. CDR3 length: 15 amino acids. The CDR3 bases are TGTGCCAGCAAGCGACAGGATCAAAACACCGGGGAGCTGTTTTTT. Its translation is CASKRQDQNTGELFF. Complete variable domain (other parts from reference TRBV2 and TRBJ2-2): EPEVTQTPSHQVTQMGQEVILRCVPISNHLYFYWYRQILGQKVEFLVSFYNNEISEKSEIFDDQFSVERPDGSNFTLKIRSTKLEDSAMYFCASKRQDQNTGELFFGEGSRLTVL.

V and J are TRBV28 and TRBJ1-1, with D perhaps matching TRBD1 (5 bases). Trimming took 2 bases from V and 0 from J, leaving 10 bases between them. The germline V gene encodes CDR1 MDHEN and CDR2 SYDVKM. This CDR3 contains 15 residues. The CDR3: CASSLVGHLNTEAFF. CDR3 sequence (DNA): TGTGCCAGCAGTTTAGTCGGACACTTGAACACTGAAGCTTTCTTT. Looking up the rest from reference TRBV28 and TRBJ1-1 gives the full variable domain: DVKVTQSSRYLVKRTGEKVFLECVQDMDHENMFWYRQDPGLGLRLIYFSYDVKMKEKGDIPEGYSVSREKKERFSLILESASTNQTSMYLCASSLVGHLNTEAFFGQGTRLTVV.

This clone was recorded only once. The chain employs TRBV30 and TRBJ2-7, with 7 bases identical to TRBD2. The CDR3 has 16 residues. Germline V gives CDR1 GTSNPN, CDR2 SVGIG (reference sequence). Losses at the gene ends were 0 bases for V and 5 bases for J; bases not matched to a gene: 13. CDR3 DNA sequence: TGTGCCTGGAGTGTACTAGGGACTACCGGGGAGGACGAGCAGTACTTC. Its translation: CAWSVLGTTGEDEQYF. Filled out from reference TRBV30 and TRBJ2-7, the complete variable domain reads SQTIHQWPATLVQPVGSPLSLECTVEGTSNPNLYWYRQAAGRGLQLLFYSVGIGQISSEVPQNLSASRPQDRQFILSSKKLLLSDSGFYLCAWSVLGTTGEDEQYFGPGTRLTVT.

As DNA, the CDR3 is TGTGCCAGCTCACTTCTCCGGGACAGGGGTCTGGATACGCAGTATTTT. It codes for CASSLLRDRGLDTQYF. The V gene is TRBV18, the J gene TRBJ2-3, with 10 bases fitting TRBD1. The germline V gene has CDR1 KGHSH and CDR2 LQKENI. Trimming cost V 4 bases and J 6 bases; bases outside gene matches: 10. This CDR3 has 16 residues.

The chain uses TRBV19 and TRBJ1-5; D might be TRBD1 (5 bases). Trimming took 2 bases from V and 4 from J, leaving 9 bases between them. Germline CDR1 LNHDA, CDR2 SQIVND (reference sequence). This CDR3 spans 14 amino acids. CDR3 sequence: CASSIPGANQPQHF. The DNA of the CDR3 is TGTGCCAGTAGTATACCTGGGGCTAATCAGCCCCAGCATTTT.